This T cell receptor beta chain was captured in a study of T cells in Graves' hyperthyroidism and ophthalmopathy. The sample holds many counts of this clonotype. TCR beta CDR3 regions were amplified from RNA. RT-PCR in the first round (using the HTBI primer set) targeted the TCR CDR3. TCRdb processed the multiplex PCR reads anew with MiXCR; each CDR3 protein has one entry. The sample records roughly 660,000 distinct CDR3 sequences, around 16% being singletons. The CDR3 totals 15 residues. Germline trimming cut 5 bases from V and 3 bases from J; bases unmatched to any gene: 5. Germline CDR1 reads MDHEN; CDR2 reads SYDVKM.

Sequenced input: blood. The V gene is TRBV28, the J gene TRBJ2-2, with 8 bases fitting TRBD1. This TCR was recovered from a man aged 50 to 60 with Graves' hyperthyroidism. Here the CDR3 reads CASSQTGDYTGELFF. Here the CDR3 DNA reads TGTGCCAGCAGTCAGACAGGGGATTACACCGGGGAGCTGTTTTTT.